This T cell receptor (beta chain) was retrieved from a study of blood T cell repertoires in COVID-19. Study context: Italy, Spain and the United States were the sources of the convalescent and acute COVID-19 samples. Sample material is recorded as cDNA or gDNA derived from T cells, B-cell-depleted T cells, or PBMCs.

The CDR3 spans 15 residues. Germline CDR1 SSHAT, CDR2 FNYEAQ (reference sequence). With regard to this clone: A read error may produce the germline difference seen at one junction end.

How the authors handled the data: For nucleated cells, counts were estimated from reference gene primer amplification. Only in-frame clones appear in the TCRdb table, and some are missing; sequencing was by immunoSEQ multiplex PCR. V and J calls and clone size are copied from that table; D and trimming were computed from the DNA. Of around 57,000 clones detected, 85% to 90% appear once; the ten largest clones hold approximately 8%. The sample taken for sequencing was peripheral blood. This TCR came from a human donor with active COVID-19. The donor label of this sample is uncertain. V is TRBV7-7 and J is TRBJ2-5; D is possibly TRBD1 (7 bases). The CDR3 DNA follows: TGTGCTAGCAGCTTAAGGACAGGACTACAAGAGACCCAGTACTTC. Residues: CASSLRTGLQETQYF.